The 19 T cell receptor beta chains in this list originate from one sample, sequenced in a study of identical twins. TCRdb re-analysed the 5' RACE reads in MiXCR, keeping a single row per CDR3 protein. In the table there are 650,000 to 750,000 distinct CDR3 sequences, approximately 22% of which are singletons. These same records also appear under a second study, on T cells expressing NK-cell markers.

Sequencing used PBMCs. These receptor sequences come from a woman aged 18-29 years in good health.

The rearrangement joins TRBV5-6 to TRBJ2-3; 8 bases are a match to TRBD2. CDR3 length: 15 amino acids. Germline values: CDR1 SGHDT, CDR2 YYEEEE. With 4 bases clipped from V and 14 bases from J, the junction kept 18 bases outside the gene matches. In nucleotides, the CDR3 is TGTGCCAGCAGCGTAACGGGAGTACTAGCGGATCCTGCGTATTTT. Translation gives CASSVTGVLADPAYF.

The rearrangement links TRBV12-3 or TRBV12-4 to TRBJ2-2; TRBD2 matches at 13 bases. The CDR3 spans 16 residues. V lost 5 bases and J lost 6; bases outside the gene matches: 6. CDR3 DNA: TGTGCCAGCAGTCAGACGACTAGCGGGGGGCCCGGGGAGCTGTTTTTT. Protein: CASSQTTSGGPGELFF.

This clonotype was seen a handful of times. The genes are TRBV20-1 and TRBJ1-6; D is unclear. Germline V gene lookup returns CDR1 DFQATT and CDR2 SNEGSKA (reference sequence). This CDR3 is 13 amino acids long. Deletions cut 4 bases from V and 6 bases from J, with 10 bases between. CDR3 loop: CSAKVAVNSPLHF. CDR3 DNA: TGCAGTGCTAAAGTGGCCGTTAATTCACCCCTCCACTTT.

This clonotype was picked up many times. The chain recombines TRBV10-3 with TRBJ1-2; the D is unclear. This CDR3 has 12 amino acids. V shed 6 bases and J shed 8 bases, with 13 bases lying between them. Looked up from germline, CDR1 is ENHRY and CDR2 is SYGVKD. The CDR3 region has the DNA TGTGCCATCAGGGAGCTACATGGAGGCTACACCTTC. Translation gives CAIRELHGGYTF.

This clonotype was detected a few times. The J gene is TRBJ2-7, the V gene TRBV2, with 7 positions matching TRBD2. Germline trimming cut 3 bases from V and 3 bases from J; bases unmatched to any gene: 5. This CDR3 spans 14 amino acids. CDR1 SNHLY and CDR2 FYNNEI come from the germline V gene. CDR3 sequence: CASSDLGGSYEQYF. The CDR3 region has the DNA TGTGCCAGCAGTGACTTAGGCGGGAGCTACGAGCAGTACTTC. Combining the CDR3 with reference TRBV2 and TRBJ2-7 gives the whole variable domain EPEVTQTPSHQVTQMGQEVILRCVPISNHLYFYWYRQILGQKVEFLVSFYNNEISEKSEIFDDQFSVERPDGSNFTLKIRSTKLEDSAMYFCASSDLGGSYEQYFGPGTRLTVT.

V usage is TRBV6-2 or TRBV6-3 and J usage is TRBJ2-1; 9 bases align to TRBD1. Germline assignment: CDR1 MNHEY and CDR2 SVGEGT. This CDR3 spans 15 amino acids. The J segment lost 2 bases and the V segment lost 4 bases, leaving 3 bases of the junction unmatched. CDR3 DNA: TGTGCCAGCAGTTTCCGGGACAGGGCCTACAATGAGCAGTTCTTC. This codes for CASSFRDRAYNEQFF.

This clonotype has just a few counts. The gene calls are TRBV23-1 and TRBJ2-2; D might be TRBD1 or TRBD2, each matching 5 bases. TRBV23-1 is classed as an ORF, of uncertain function. This CDR3 is 13 amino acids long. The ends were cut back, 1 base at V and 6 bases at J, with 6 bases in the middle. The CDR3 is CASSQWGSGELFF. DNA of the CDR3: TGCGCCAGCAGTCAATGGGGGTCCGGGGAGCTGTTTTTT.

The chain couples TRBV20-1 to TRBJ2-1; 10 nucleotides align to TRBD2. The CDR3 extends over 14 amino acids. Per germline, CDR1 DFQATT and CDR2 SNEGSKA (reference sequence). V lost 4 bases to trimming and J lost 6 bases; unmatched junction nucleotides: 6. The CDR3 reads CSAKEASGSNEQFF. CDR3 nucleotides: TGCAGTGCTAAAGAGGCTAGCGGGAGCAATGAGCAGTTCTTC.

J is TRBJ2-1 and V is TRBV7-9; possible D gene TRBD2, 6 bases. CDR1 and CDR2 (germline): SEHNR, FQNEAQ (reference sequence). The CDR3 sequence is 13 residues long. The V end was cut by 8 bases, the J end by 8 bases, with 16 bases between. The CDR3 coding sequence is TGTGCCAGCCGGACAACGGGGGTTTATGAGCAGTTCTTC. Its protein product is CASRTTGVYEQFF.

There are a few counts of this clonotype. The chain is built from TRBV7-6 and TRBJ1-1, with 7 nucleotides matching TRBD1. CDR1 is SGHVS, CDR2 FNYEAQ, per germline. The trim removed 6 bases at V and 6 bases at J, leaving 10 bases unmatched. There are 14 residues in the CDR3. This chain's CDR3 is CASSLRQGRSEAFF. The CDR3 bases are TGTGCCAGCAGTCTTAGACAGGGAAGGTCTGAAGCTTTCTTT. Variable domain in full (rest from reference TRBV7-6 and TRBJ1-1): GAGVSQSPRYKVTKRGQDVALRCDPISGHVSLYWYRQALGQGPEFLTYFNYEAQQDKSGLPNDRFSAERPEGSISTLTIQRTEQRDSAMYRCASSLRQGRSEAFFGQGTRLTVV.

The CDR3 protein is CASRDGTGVLETQYF. The CDR3, as DNA: TGTGCCAGCAGGGACGGGACAGGGGTCCTGGAGACCCAGTACTTC. The chain recombines TRBV12-3 or TRBV12-4 with TRBJ2-5, with 10 bases aligning to TRBD1. The CDR3 is made up of 15 amino acids. V lost 6 bases and J lost 5; bases outside the gene matches: 9.

This clonotype was seen ten or more times. The CDR3 is CASSLSGGYEQYF. The CDR3 DNA is TGCGCCAGCAGCTTAAGCGGGGGTTACGAGCAGTACTTC. The chain has TRBV5-1 and TRBJ2-7; TRBD2 matches at 8 bases. Trimming took 2 bases from V and 4 from J; bases not matched to a gene: 2. Germline CDR1 is SGHRS and CDR2 is YFSETQ. This CDR3 is built from 13 residues.

This clonotype appeared a few times. The chain has TRBV5-4 and TRBJ1-2; D might be TRBD1 (6 bases). V was pared by 5 bases and J by 5 bases, with 16 bases between. Germline CDR1 reads SGHNT; CDR2 reads YYREEE (reference sequence). The CDR3 has 14 residues. The CDR3 protein is CASSMTRTVYGYTF. CDR3 sequence (DNA): TGTGCCAGCAGTATGACCAGGACAGTATATGGCTACACCTTC.

This chain uses TRBV4-1 with TRBJ2-7; TRBD1 or TRBD2 may be the D gene (6 bases each). This CDR3 spans 14 amino acids. Trimming took off 6 bases at V and 3 bases at J, with 15 bases between the two ends. Germline lookup yields CDR1 MGHRA and CDR2 YSYEKL. In nucleotides, the CDR3 is TGCGCCAGCAGTAGACAGGAGGGACACTACGAGCAGTACTTC. It codes for CASSRQEGHYEQYF.

The sample holds many counts of this clonotype. The V and J genes are TRBV12-3 or TRBV12-4 and TRBJ1-1, with 7 bases fitting TRBD1. V shed 5 bases and J 4 bases; nucleotides not matched to a gene: 4. CDR3 size: 13 residues. The CDR3 region is CASSHRGGTEAFF. Here the CDR3 DNA reads TGTGCCAGCAGTCACAGGGGTGGCACTGAAGCTTTCTTT.

The rearrangement uses TRBV11-2 and TRBJ2-1; 9 positions match TRBD2. The CDR3 is 16 residues long. The germline V gene encodes CDR1 SGHAT and CDR2 FQNNGV. The trim removed 4 bases at V and 3 bases at J, leaving 7 bases unmatched. In nucleotides, the CDR3 is TGTGCCAGCAGCTCCTCGGGCGGGAGGGTCTACAATGAGCAGTTCTTC. Protein sequence: CASSSSGGRVYNEQFF.

The chain couples TRBV6-1 to TRBJ2-2; no clear D gene. Germline V gives CDR1 MNHNS, CDR2 SASEGT. Trimming took off 6 bases at V and 6 bases at J, with 11 bases between the two ends. The CDR3 totals 13 residues. CDR3 loop: CASSPLRSGELFF. CDR3 nucleotide sequence: TGTGCCAGCAGCCCCTTGAGGTCCGGGGAGCTGTTTTTT.

This clonotype was recorded at least ten times. This rearrangement joins TRBV20-1 to TRBJ2-4; D is uncertain. This CDR3 is 10 amino acids long. Trimming left V 3 bases short and J 14 bases short, with 11 bases between. Germline assignment: CDR1 DFQATT and CDR2 SNEGSKA (reference sequence). CDR3 coding DNA: TGCAGTGCTAGTGACGCGAACGAGTACTTC. Translated, it gives CSASDANEYF.

The chain has TRBV20-1 and TRBJ2-6; 8 bases are a match to TRBD1. The germline V gene has CDR1 DFQATT and CDR2 SNEGSKA (reference sequence). Unmatched junction bases numbered 10, after V lost 5 bases and J lost 1 base. The CDR3 length is 17 residues. The CDR3 protein is CSARTGQIGSGANVLTF. The CDR3 DNA follows: TGCAGTGCTCGGACAGGGCAAATTGGGTCTGGGGCCAACGTCCTGACTTTC.